The 22 T cell receptor beta chains presented below share a single source sample, sequenced in a study of blood T cell repertoires in COVID-19. TCRdb's table, derived via immunoSEQ multiplex PCR, lists solely in-frame clones and lacks some. The sample consists of hundreds of thousands of clones, about nine tenths of them appearing once. Sequenced: PBMCs or T cells enriched from blood (not recorded which). Receptors were obtained from a man aged 60 to 69 who had recovered from COVID-19.

This chain connects TRBV27 to TRBJ1-2; TRBD1 aligns across 7 bases. Germline trimming cut 4 bases from V and 2 bases from J; bases unmatched to any gene: 10. Germline CDR1 MNHEY, CDR2 SMNVEV (reference sequence). The CDR3 has 16 amino acids. DNA of the CDR3: TGTGCCAGCAGTTCCCAGGGGGTAGATGGGAACTATGGCTACACCTTC. Its protein product is CASSSQGVDGNYGYTF.

The rearrangement uses TRBV27 and TRBJ1-2; 7 positions match TRBD1. V lost 6 bases to trimming and J lost 2 bases; unmatched junction nucleotides: 6. This CDR3 region has 14 residues. CDR1 and CDR2 (germline): MNHEY, SMNVEV (reference sequence). The CDR3 here is CASSYAQGNYGYTF. The CDR3 nucleotides read TGTGCCAGCAGCTACGCACAGGGGAACTATGGCTACACCTTC.

The V gene is TRBV30, the J gene TRBJ1-5, with D possibly matching TRBD1 (6 bases). Germline V CDR1 and CDR2: GTSNPN, SVGIG (reference sequence). V lost 1 base, J lost 5 bases, and 12 bases lay in between. CDR3 length: 14 residues. CDR3 nucleotides: TGTGCCTGGAGTGCAGGACAGAGATATCAGCCCCAGCATTTT. Translating it yields CAWSAGQRYQPQHF.

This chain links TRBV5-5 with TRBJ1-3; D is unclear. CDR1 is SGHKS, CDR2 YYEKEE, per germline (reference sequence). The V end was cut by 0 bases, the J end by 0 bases, with 7 bases between. The CDR3 is 15 amino acids. This CDR3 is CASSLDGDSGNTIYF. CDR3 nucleotides: TGTGCCAGCAGCTTGGACGGAGACTCTGGAAACACCATATATTTT.

The rearrangement joins TRBV10-3 to TRBJ1-6; D might be TRBD1 (6 bases). Deletions cut 4 bases from V and 9 bases from J, with 16 bases between. The CDR3 totals 15 residues. Germline assignment: CDR1 ENHRY and CDR2 SYGVKD. Here the CDR3 reads CAISGKGGEGSPLHF. Here the CDR3 DNA reads TGTGCCATCAGTGGGAAAGGGGGAGAAGGTTCACCCCTCCACTTT.

This rearrangement joins TRBV6-5 to TRBJ1-6; 8 nucleotides match TRBD1. CDR3 length: 14 residues. V lost 6 bases and J lost 9; bases outside the gene matches: 7. Germline V CDR1 and CDR2: MNHEY, SVGAGI. CDR3 amino acids: CASRQQGVTSPLHF. The CDR3 region has the DNA TGTGCCAGCAGACAACAGGGGGTTACTTCACCCCTCCACTTT.

This clone was detected a few times. V is TRBV9 and J is TRBJ1-3; D is unclear. Between the trimmed V and J ends, which lost 1 base and 0 bases, there was a span of 8 bases. Germline V gene lookup returns CDR1 SGDLS and CDR2 YYNGEE. This CDR3 has 15 amino acids. CDR3 DNA: TGTGCCAGCAGCGTAACCGGTTACTCTGGAAACACCATATATTTT. As protein: CASSVTGYSGNTIYF.

The V call is TRBV11-2, the J call TRBJ2-7, with D uncertain. Trimming took 4 bases from V and 0 from J, leaving 7 bases between them. Germline V gives CDR1 SGHAT, CDR2 FQNNGV. This CDR3 spans 13 amino acids. The CDR3 protein is CASSSFGSYEQYF. CDR3 DNA: TGTGCCAGCAGCTCTTTCGGCTCCTACGAGCAGTACTTC.

This chain joins TRBV13 and TRBJ1-5, with D maybe TRBD1 (5 bases). CDR3 length equals 13 residues. Deletions cut 4 bases from V and 6 bases from J, with 10 bases between. Per the germline V gene, CDR1 is PRHDT and CDR2 is FYEKMQ (reference sequence). The CDR3 DNA reads TGTGCCAGCAGCTCTACGCAGGGTCAGCCCCAGCATTTT. Encoded protein: CASSSTQGQPQHF.

The chain joins TRBV10-3 to TRBJ1-3, with D maybe TRBD1 (6 bases). CDR3 length equals 17 residues. Per the germline V gene, CDR1 is ENHRY and CDR2 is SYGVKD. V shed 4 bases and J shed 0 bases, with 16 bases lying between them. The CDR3 DNA reads as TGTGCCATCAGTGGGACACCGGGACAACTCTCTGGAAACACCATATATTTT. It is translated as CAISGTPGQLSGNTIYF.

The chain links TRBV7-9 to TRBJ1-4; no reliable D call. The CDR3 spans 15 residues. Trimming left V 7 bases short and J 0 bases short, with 12 bases between. CDR1 SEHNR and CDR2 FQNEAQ come from the germline V gene (reference sequence). In nucleotides, the CDR3 is TGTGCCAGCAACCCGACTCCTTCAACTAATGAAAAACTGTTTTTT. Amino acid sequence: CASNPTPSTNEKLFF. Full variable domain (rest looked up from reference TRBV7-9 and TRBJ1-4): DTGVSQNPRHKITKRGQNVTFRCDPISEHNRLYWYRQTLGQGPEFLTYFQNEAQLEKSRLLSDRFSAERPKGSFSTLEIQRTEQGDSAMYLCASNPTPSTNEKLFFGSGTQLSVL.

CDR3 nucleotide sequence: TGTGCCAGCAGTCCCGGGATCTTGAGCGAGCAGTACTTC. Its protein is CASSPGILSEQYF. This chain uses TRBV6-5 with TRBJ2-7, with a tentative D call TRBD2 (5 bases). Trimming took off 5 bases at V and 6 bases at J, with 14 bases between the two ends. Looked up from germline, CDR1 is MNHEY and CDR2 is SVGAGI. The CDR3 sequence is 13 residues long.

The chain carries TRBV29-1 and TRBJ2-1; 7 nucleotides line up with TRBD2. Looked up from germline, CDR1 is SQVTM and CDR2 is ANQGSEA. CDR3 length equals 16 residues. V trimming: 7 bases; J trimming: 2 bases; junction bases outside the gene matches: 14. CDR3 in DNA: TGCAGCGGAGAAGTAGCGGGCCCATACACCTACAATGAGCAGTTCTTC. It encodes CSGEVAGPYTYNEQFF.

Only a few counts were recorded for this clone. The J gene is TRBJ1-4, the V gene TRBV27; TRBD1 is a possible D gene (6 bases). CDR3 size: 15 residues. V was trimmed by 2 bases and J by 6 bases, leaving 13 bases between them. Germline V lookup: CDR1 MNHEY, CDR2 SMNVEV (reference sequence). CDR3 nucleotide sequence: TGTGCCAGCAGTTTACTGGGGTCAGGGGATGAAAAACTGTTTTTT. This codes for CASSLLGSGDEKLFF.

This clone appeared a single time. The chain recombines TRBV10-3 with TRBJ2-1; D perhaps matches TRBD2 (5 bases). The CDR3 extends over 12 amino acids. The germline V gene has CDR1 ENHRY and CDR2 SYGVKD. With 4 bases removed from V and 6 bases from J, the gap between germline ends came to 7 bases. The CDR3 DNA follows: TGTGCCATCAGTGTAGCGACCAATGAGCAGTTCTTC. This sequence encodes CAISVATNEQFF.

The chain recombines TRBV7-8 with TRBJ2-7, with 8 bases identical to TRBD2. The CDR3 covers 20 residues. The V and J ends lost 2 bases and 4 bases, in that order; junction bases with no gene match: 22. Germline V gene lookup returns CDR1 SGHVS and CDR2 FQNEAQ. The CDR3 DNA reads TGTGCCAGCAGCTTAAGCCGCTACTTGGAAGGGCTAGCGGGTGTGTACGAGCAGTACTTC. It is translated as CASSLSRYLEGLAGVYEQYF.

CDR3 nucleotides: TGTGCCAGCAGCCAAGTCCGGACACTAAGTTTTCCTGAAGCTTTCTTT. Translating gives CASSQVRTLSFPEAFF. The rearrangement uses TRBV3-1 (or the pseudogene TRBV3-2) and TRBJ1-1, with TRBD1 as a possible D gene (5 bases). V was cut by 1 base and J by 6 bases, with 18 bases left in between. CDR3 length: 16 amino acids. Per the germline V gene, CDR1 is LGHDT and CDR2 is YNNKEL (reference sequence).

In its sample, this clone was seen a few times. The chain employs TRBV7-9 and TRBJ2-7; 10 bases match TRBD2. Unmatched junction bases numbered 6, after V lost 5 bases and J lost 5 bases. Germline V CDR1 and CDR2: SEHNR, FQNEAQ (reference sequence). The CDR3 runs 14 residues. This CDR3 is CASSPKTSGNEQYF. Written as DNA, the CDR3 is TGTGCCAGCAGCCCGAAAACTAGCGGGAACGAGCAGTACTTC.

The gene calls are TRBV19 and TRBJ2-4; 8 nucleotides agree with TRBD1. Trimming cost V 5 bases and J 0 bases; bases outside gene matches: 3. This CDR3 contains 15 residues. Germline CDR1 reads LNHDA; CDR2 reads SQIVND (reference sequence). The CDR3 loop is CASSVDRGAKNIQYF. CDR3 bases: TGTGCCAGTAGTGTTGACAGGGGAGCCAAAAACATTCAGTACTTC.

The chain uses TRBV27 and TRBJ1-3; 7 bases map to TRBD1. Per the germline V gene, CDR1 is MNHEY and CDR2 is SMNVEV (reference sequence). With 10 bases clipped from V and 0 bases from J, the junction kept 12 bases outside the gene matches. This CDR3 region has 16 residues. As DNA, the CDR3 is TGTGCCACCCAAAGAGGGGGCCCAAGCTCTGGAAACACCATATATTTT. Translated: CATQRGGPSSGNTIYF.

The chain employs TRBV5-6 and TRBJ2-7; perhaps TRBD2 as D (5 bases). This CDR3 is 13 amino acids long. CDR1 and CDR2 from the germline V gene are SGHDT and YYEEEE. V lost 4 bases and J 2 bases, leaving 10 bases between the germline ends. In DNA form, the CDR3 reads TGTGCCAGCAGCGTGACTACAACCTACGAGCAGTACTTC. Translating it yields CASSVTTTYEQYF. Using reference TRBV5-6 and TRBJ2-7 for the parts outside the CDR3, the full variable domain is DAGVTQSPTHLIKTRGQQVTLRCSPKSGHDTVSWYQQALGQGPQFIFQYYEEEERQRGNFPDRFSGHQFPNYSSELNVNALLLGDSALYLCASSVTTTYEQYFGPGTRLTVT.

The chain couples TRBV5-1 to TRBJ1-2; D uncertain. The CDR3 is made up of 12 amino acids. CDR1 is SGHRS and CDR2 is YFSETQ in the germline V gene. Trimming cost V 0 bases and J 7 bases, with 7 bases left between them. In nucleotides, the CDR3 is TGCGCCAGCAGCTTGGACGGGGTTGGCTACACCTTC. Protein product: CASSLDGVGYTF.